The present entry profiles one T cell receptor beta chain with its context. The CDR3 covers 18 residues. V shed 1 base and J shed 0 bases, with 12 bases lying between them. The germline V gene has CDR1 KGHDR and CDR2 SFDVKD. The data belong to a study of blood T cell repertoires in COVID-19. Study background: Sample material is recorded as cDNA or gDNA derived from T cells, B-cell-depleted T cells, or PBMCs.

Only in-frame clones appear in the TCRdb table, and some are missing; sequencing was by immunoSEQ multiplex PCR. The sample lists fewer than 30,000 clones, 85% to 95% occurring once. Sample: peripheral blood. The chain combines TRBV24-1 with TRBJ2-6; perhaps TRBD2 as D (6 bases). The receptor's source is a human donor in a cohort sampled during active COVID-19. The CDR3 loop reads CATSDFGTGVSGANVLTF. The CDR3 nucleotides are TGTGCCACCAGTGATTTTGGGACTGGGGTCTCTGGGGCCAACGTCCTGACTTTC.